This T cell receptor beta chain was identified in a study of vaccination effects on CD4 cells after COVID-19. Study-level background: Each person got two doses of an mRNA SARS-CoV-2 vaccine, BNT162b2 or mRNA-1273. Study-wide points: The study found marked clonal contraction of infection- and vaccine-induced clones late after vaccination.

As to this clone: Its antigen is not known.

Expansion of antigen-specific CD4+ T cells with viral peptide pools was carried out by the ViraFEST assay before sequencing. With roughly 9 days of culture completed, CD4+ T cells were isolated. Neither prior SARS-CoV-2 infection nor positive nucleocapsid antibodies were present in the vaccine recipients. Cells had half their medium changed to IL-2 medium on days 3 and 7. TCRdb's copy holds only in-frame clones and misses some; the assay was immunoSEQ multiplex PCR. Of tens of thousands of clones listed, almost 70% are singletons. Sequenced material: CD4+ T cells from PBMCs cultured with HCoV-NL63 spike peptides, taken before COVID-19 vaccination. This receptor was obtained from a human donor who received a COVID-19 vaccine.

This CDR3 is CASSLGRIGGYTF. The CDR3 DNA reads as TGTGCCAGCAGTTTAGGTCGCATAGGTGGCTACACCTTC. The chain couples TRBV12-3 or TRBV12-4 to TRBJ1-2; D gene unclear. V was cut by 1 base and J by 7 bases, with 10 bases left in between. CDR3 length equals 13 residues.